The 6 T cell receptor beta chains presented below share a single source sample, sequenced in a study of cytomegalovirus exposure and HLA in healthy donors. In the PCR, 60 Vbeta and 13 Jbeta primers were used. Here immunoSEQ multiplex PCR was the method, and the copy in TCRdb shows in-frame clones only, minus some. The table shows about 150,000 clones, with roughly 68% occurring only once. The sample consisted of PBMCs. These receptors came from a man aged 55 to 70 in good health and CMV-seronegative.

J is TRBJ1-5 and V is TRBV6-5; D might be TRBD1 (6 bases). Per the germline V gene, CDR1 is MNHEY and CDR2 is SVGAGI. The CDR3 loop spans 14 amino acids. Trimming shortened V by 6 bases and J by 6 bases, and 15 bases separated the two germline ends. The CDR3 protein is CASSQTTGSQPQHF. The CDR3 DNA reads TGTGCCAGCAGCCAGACCACAGGGAGTCAGCCCCAGCATTTT.

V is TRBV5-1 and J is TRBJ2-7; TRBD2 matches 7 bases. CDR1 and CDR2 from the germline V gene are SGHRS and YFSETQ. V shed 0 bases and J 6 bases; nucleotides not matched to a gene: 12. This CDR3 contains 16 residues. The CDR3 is CASSLVSQGGPSEQYF. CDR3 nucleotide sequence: TGCGCCAGCAGCTTGGTGTCCCAGGGAGGGCCTAGCGAGCAGTACTTC.

The CDR3 reads CASSPGQGMNTEAFF. The DNA of the CDR3 is TGCGCCAGCAGCCCAGGACAGGGCATGAACACTGAAGCTTTCTTT. The genes are TRBV5-1 and TRBJ1-1; 8 bases line up with TRBD1. The V segment lost 4 bases and the J segment 0 bases; nucleotides outside the gene matches: 5. This CDR3 has 15 residues. CDR1 is SGHRS, CDR2 YFSETQ, per germline.

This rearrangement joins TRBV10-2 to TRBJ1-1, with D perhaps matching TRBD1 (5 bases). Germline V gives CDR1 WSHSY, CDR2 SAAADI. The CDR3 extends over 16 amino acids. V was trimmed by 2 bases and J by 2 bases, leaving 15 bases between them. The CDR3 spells CASSEEWGVYNTEAFF. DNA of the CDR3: TGCGCCAGCAGTGAGGAGTGGGGGGTCTACAACACTGAAGCTTTCTTT.

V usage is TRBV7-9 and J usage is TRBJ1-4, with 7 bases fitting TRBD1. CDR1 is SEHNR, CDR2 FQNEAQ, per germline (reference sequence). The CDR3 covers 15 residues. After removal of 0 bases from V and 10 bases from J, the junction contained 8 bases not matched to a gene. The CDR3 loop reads CASSLAGDRVVKLFF. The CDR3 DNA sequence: TGTGCCAGCAGCTTAGCCGGAGACAGGGTGGTAAAACTGTTTTTT. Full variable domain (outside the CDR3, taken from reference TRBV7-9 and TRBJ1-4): DTGVSQNPRHKITKRGQNVTFRCDPISEHNRLYWYRQTLGQGPEFLTYFQNEAQLEKSRLLSDRFSAERPKGSFSTLEIQRTEQGDSAMYLCASSLAGDRVVKLFFGSGTQLSVL.

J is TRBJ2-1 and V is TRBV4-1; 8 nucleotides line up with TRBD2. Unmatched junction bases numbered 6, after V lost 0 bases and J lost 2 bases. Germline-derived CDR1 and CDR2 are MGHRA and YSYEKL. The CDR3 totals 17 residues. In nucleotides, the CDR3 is TGCGCCAGCAGCCAAGATAATGAGCGGGGGACCTACAATGAGCAGTTCTTC. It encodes CASSQDNERGTYNEQFF.